This section outlines one TCR beta chain sequence together with its context. Trimming removed 0 bases from V and 8 bases from J, with 11 bases in between. The CDR3 is 14 amino acids. Germline V gene sequence: CDR1 SGHAT, CDR2 FQNNGV. These data are taken from a study of blood T cell repertoires in COVID-19. TCRdb keeps only in-frame clones here, not all; method: immunoSEQ multiplex PCR. Of 200,000 to 300,000 clones in the sample, around nine tenths were seen once. The sequenced material came from peripheral blood. The receptor was isolated from a woman aged 55-69 years with COVID-19, enrolled during active disease. This rearrangement joins TRBV11-2 to TRBJ2-1; D is possibly TRBD1 (5 bases). The CDR3 bases are TGTGCCAGCAGCTTAGATAGACAGACCGATGAGCAGTTCTTC. It translates to CASSLDRQTDEQFF.